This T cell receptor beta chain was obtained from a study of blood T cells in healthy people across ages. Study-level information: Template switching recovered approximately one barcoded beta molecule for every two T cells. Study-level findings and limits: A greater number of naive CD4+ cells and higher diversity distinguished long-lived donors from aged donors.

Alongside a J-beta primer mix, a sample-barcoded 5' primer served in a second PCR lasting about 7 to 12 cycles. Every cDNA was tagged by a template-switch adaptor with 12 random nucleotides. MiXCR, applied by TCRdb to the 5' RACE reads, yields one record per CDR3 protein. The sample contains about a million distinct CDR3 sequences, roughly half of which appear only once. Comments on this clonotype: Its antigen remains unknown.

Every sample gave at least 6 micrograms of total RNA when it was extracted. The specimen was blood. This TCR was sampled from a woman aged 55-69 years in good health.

The CDR3 DNA is TGTGCCAGCAGCCAGGACGCAGTGTGGGGGCAAGAGACCCAGTACTTC. Its translation is CASSQDAVWGQETQYF. The chain is built from TRBV11-2 and TRBJ2-5, with D perhaps TRBD1 or TRBD2 (5 bases each). Germline V gives CDR1 SGHAT, CDR2 FQNNGV. Trimming pared 5 bases from V and 2 bases from J, leaving 18 bases between. The CDR3 is 16 residues long.